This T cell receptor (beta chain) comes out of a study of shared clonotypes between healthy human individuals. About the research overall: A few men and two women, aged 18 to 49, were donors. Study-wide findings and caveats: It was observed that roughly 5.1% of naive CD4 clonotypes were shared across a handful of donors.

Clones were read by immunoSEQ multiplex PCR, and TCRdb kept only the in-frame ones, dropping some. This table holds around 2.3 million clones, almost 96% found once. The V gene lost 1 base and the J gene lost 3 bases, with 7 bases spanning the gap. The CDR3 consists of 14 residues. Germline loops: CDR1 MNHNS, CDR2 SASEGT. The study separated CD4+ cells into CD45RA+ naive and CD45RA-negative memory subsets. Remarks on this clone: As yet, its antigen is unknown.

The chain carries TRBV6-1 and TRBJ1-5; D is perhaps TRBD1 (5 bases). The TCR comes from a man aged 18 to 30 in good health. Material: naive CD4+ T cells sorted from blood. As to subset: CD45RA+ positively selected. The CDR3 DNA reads TGTGCCAGCAGTGAAGTCAGGGCCAATCAGCCCCAGCATTTT. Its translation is CASSEVRANQPQHF.